The entry below describes one TCR beta chain. Its antigen remains unidentified. The data were obtained in a study of PD-1 blockade in classical Hodgkin lymphoma. Study-level results: Compared with healthy donors, newly diagnosed patients reportedly showed lower baseline TCR diversity. With respect to the repertoire differences, their causes, possibly disease activity or prior therapy, remain undefined.

Assay: immunoSEQ multiplex PCR; the TCRdb copy retains only in-frame clones and omits some. Here the sample spans some 16,000 clones, around 84% being singletons. Time point meaning: newly diagnosed, previously untreated cHL patient sample. From thawed PBMCs, CD4+ T cells were purified using magnetic negative selection. Researchers used newly diagnosed, untreated classical Hodgkin lymphoma PBMCs for comparison. V lost 5 bases, J lost 10 bases, and 11 bases lay in between. Germline V CDR1 and CDR2: MNHEY, SVGAGI. The CDR3 runs 11 residues. The chain carries TRBV6-5 and TRBJ1-1; possible D gene TRBD1, 6 bases. The sequence came from a human donor with classical Hodgkin lymphoma. Sequenced material: CD4+ T cells from blood. The chain's CDR3 is CASSTQGRAFF. In DNA, the CDR3 is TGTGCCAGCAGTACCCAGGGGAGAGCTTTCTTT.